This T cell receptor (beta chain) was sequenced during a study of T cell changes during pregnancy in multiple sclerosis. Sequencing used immunoSEQ multiplex PCR; TCRdb keeps in-frame clones, though not all of them. The table has under 110,000 clones, roughly 90% seen once. The CDR3 is 16 residues long. Trimming cost V 11 bases and J 6 bases; bases outside gene matches: 16. Germline V gene lookup returns CDR1 SGHTA and CDR2 FQGTGA. This chain joins TRBV7-3 and TRBJ1-2, with TRBD1 matching over 12 bases. The input for sequencing was peripheral blood, taken after pregnancy. The clonotype comes from a female donor with multiple sclerosis, enrolled in a pregnancy study. The chain's CDR3 is CASRRNGGQGADGYTF. The DNA for the CDR3 is TGTGCCTCAAGGAGAAATGGGGGACAGGGGGCGGATGGCTACACCTTC.